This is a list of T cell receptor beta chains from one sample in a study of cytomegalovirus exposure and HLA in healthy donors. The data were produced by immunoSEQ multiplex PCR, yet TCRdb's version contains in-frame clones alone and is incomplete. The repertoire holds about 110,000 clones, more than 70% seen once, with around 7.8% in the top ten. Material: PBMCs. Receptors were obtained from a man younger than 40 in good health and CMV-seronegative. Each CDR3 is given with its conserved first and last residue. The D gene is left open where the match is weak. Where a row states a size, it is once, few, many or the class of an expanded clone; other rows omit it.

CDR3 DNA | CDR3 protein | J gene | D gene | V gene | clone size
TGTGCCTGGAGCCCACAAATGAACACTGAAGCTTTCTTT | CAWSPQMNTEAFF | TRBJ1-1 | - | TRBV30 | once
TGTGCCAGCAGTGAAGGGCTGTATGGCTACACCTTC | CASSEGLYGYTF | TRBJ1-2 | - | TRBV25-1 | -
TGCGCCAGCAGCTCGGGACAGGGGACTAGCGGCCAAGAGACCCAGTACTTC | CASSSGQGTSGQETQYF | TRBJ2-5 | - | TRBV5-1 | -
TGTGCCAGCAGCCCCCCCCTGGCGGGGGGGCCTCAAGAGACCCAGTACTTC | CASSPPLAGGPQETQYF | TRBJ2-5 | TRBD2 | TRBV7-2 | -
TGTGCCAGCGGGCAGGGTCGGGCTCTCTCTGGAAACACCATATATTTT | CASGQGRALSGNTIYF | TRBJ1-3 | - | TRBV11-2 | few
TGTGCCAGCAGCGATAACCCCGTACAGGCCGTCTCCTACAATGAGCAGTTCTTC | CASSDNPVQAVSYNEQFF | TRBJ2-1 | - | TRBV11-3 | once
TGTGCCAGCAGCGCGGGGGGGAACACTGAAGCTTTCTTT | CASSAGGNTEAFF | TRBJ1-1 | - | TRBV7-9 | few
TGCGCCAGCAGCCAAGGAAGGGGCGGCAGGGACTACGAGCAGTACTTC | CASSQGRGGRDYEQYF | TRBJ2-7 | - | TRBV4-1 | -
TGTGCCAGCAGTCCTCGGGGGACAGTCTCCTACGAGCAGTACTTC | CASSPRGTVSYEQYF | TRBJ2-7 | - | TRBV28 | -
TGTGCCAGCAGTCCCCGGACAGATTCGGGTTCACCCCTCCACTTT | CASSPRTDSGSPLHF | TRBJ1-6 | - | TRBV5-5 | -
TGTGCCAGCAGTGTCCAGGACAGGGGGCAAGGTGAGCAGTTCTTC | CASSVQDRGQGEQFF | TRBJ2-1 | TRBD1 | TRBV28 | once
TGTGCCAGTAGTATCACTAGCGGGGTCACAGATACGCAGTATTTT | CASSITSGVTDTQYF | TRBJ2-3 | TRBD2 | TRBV19 | -
TGTGCCAGTAGTATGTCCCTTAACTATGGCTACACCTTC | CASSMSLNYGYTF | TRBJ1-2 | - | TRBV19 | few
TGTGCCTGGGACAGGGGGACGGGCAATCAGCCCCAGCATTTT | CAWDRGTGNQPQHF | TRBJ1-5 | TRBD1 | TRBV30 | -
TGTGCCAGCACTACGATGAGGGCCACCGGGGAGCTGTTTTTT | CASTTMRATGELFF | TRBJ2-2 | - | TRBV7-9 | -
TGTGCCAGCAGTGAAGAGAGGATGAACTATGGCTACACCTTC | CASSEERMNYGYTF | TRBJ1-2 | - | TRBV2 | -
TGTGCCAGCAGCTTAAATTCTATGGCTGAAGCTTTCTTT | CASSLNSMAEAFF | TRBJ1-1 | - | TRBV7-3 | -
TGTGCCAGCAGCACAATGAGCACAGATACGCAGTATTTT | CASSTMSTDTQYF | TRBJ2-3 | - | TRBV13 | -
TGTGCCACCAGCAGACCGACAGGGGACGGCCAGCCCCAGCATTTT | CATSRPTGDGQPQHF | TRBJ1-5 | TRBD1 | TRBV15 | -
TGCAGCGTCGGGACAGGGAATAGTTACGAGCAGTACTTC | CSVGTGNSYEQYF | TRBJ2-7 | TRBD1 | TRBV29-1 | once
TGTGCCAGCAGTTTATTAGGGACAGGGGGTACAACTAATGAAAAACTGTTTTTT | CASSLLGTGGTTNEKLFF | TRBJ1-4 | TRBD1 | TRBV28 | -
TGTGCCAGCAGTTTAAAGGGGGCCTACGAGCAGTACTTC | CASSLKGAYEQYF | TRBJ2-7 | - | TRBV27 | -
TGCGCCAGCAGCTTAATAGAAAACTCCTACGAGCAGTACTTC | CASSLIENSYEQYF | TRBJ2-7 | - | TRBV5-1 | -
TGTGCCAGCAGCTTGTCGGTCGGGGAAGAGCAGTTCTTC | CASSLSVGEEQFF | TRBJ2-1 | - | TRBV5-4 | -
TGTGCCAGCAGGAACAGGGGAGTCCCCTACGAGCAGTACTTC | CASRNRGVPYEQYF | TRBJ2-7 | TRBD1 | TRBV6-1 | -
TGTGCCAGCAGTGTACCAACAGGGCTGAACACTGAAGCTTTCTTT | CASSVPTGLNTEAFF | TRBJ1-1 | - | TRBV2 | -
TGTGCCAGCAGCGTAGCGGGGGGTAGTACAGATACGCAGTATTTT | CASSVAGGSTDTQYF | TRBJ2-3 | TRBD2 | TRBV9 | -
TGTGCCAGCAGTTATTACGGGGGGCGGGATGAAGCTTTCTTT | CASSYYGGRDEAFF | TRBJ1-1 | - | TRBV6-6 | -
TGTGCCAGCAGCTTAGGCGAAACAGGCCGGTACAATGAGCAGTTCTTC | CASSLGETGRYNEQFF | TRBJ2-1 | - | TRBV7-9 | once
TGTGCCAGCAGCCTGGAGGGGGCGGGAACTGAAGCTTTCTTT | CASSLEGAGTEAFF | TRBJ1-1 | TRBD1 | TRBV27 | -
TGTGCCAGCAGCGTGGGGTTAGCGGAGACCCTGAACACCGGGGAGCTGTTTTTT | CASSVGLAETLNTGELFF | TRBJ2-2 | - | TRBV9 | -
TGTGCCAGCAGTTATTTTAAGGGGCCCTATCATCAGCCCCAGCATTTT | CASSYFKGPYHQPQHF | TRBJ1-5 | - | TRBV6-9 | -
TGCGCCAGCAGCTCACAGGGTAAAGAGACCCAGTACTTC | CASSSQGKETQYF | TRBJ2-5 | - | TRBV5-1 | few
TGCGCCAGCAGCGTCGGACTCAGGGGCACTGAAGCTTTCTTT | CASSVGLRGTEAFF | TRBJ1-1 | - | TRBV5-1 | -
TGTGCCAGCTCACCAGGGCTAGCGTTAGATACGCAGTATTTT | CASSPGLALDTQYF | TRBJ2-3 | - | TRBV18 | -
TGTGCCAGCAGCTTGGGGGTAAGGGGGCGATACAATGAGCAGTTCTTC | CASSLGVRGRYNEQFF | TRBJ2-1 | TRBD1 | TRBV7-8 | once
TGTGCCACCAGCCTTAGCTCCTACAATGAGCAGTTCTTC | CATSLSSYNEQFF | TRBJ2-1 | - | TRBV15 | -
TGTGCCAGCAGCTTAGGTCTCAGGCCAGCCTATGGCTACACCTTC | CASSLGLRPAYGYTF | TRBJ1-2 | - | TRBV7-9 | -
TGTGCCAGCAGACCTTTGAGAGGACTAAATATCACAGATACGCAGTATTTT | CASRPLRGLNITDTQYF | TRBJ2-3 | - | TRBV2 | -
TGTGCCAGCAGTGAAAAGGGCAGGGTTAAAACTGAAGCTTTCTTT | CASSEKGRVKTEAFF | TRBJ1-1 | - | TRBV25-1 | -
TGTGCCAGCAGCCAAGATTTGCGTCCGTCGACGGGGGGCATAGGGGAGACCCAGTACTTC | CASSQDLRPSTGGIGETQYF | TRBJ2-5 | - | TRBV4-2 | -
TGTGCCAGCAGTTACGACAGGTTGAACACTGAAGCTTTCTTT | CASSYDRLNTEAFF | TRBJ1-1 | - | TRBV6-5 | -
TGTGCCAGCAGGGGAGCGGGGGCTGCCGACACCGGGGAGCTGTTTTTT | CASRGAGAADTGELFF | TRBJ2-2 | TRBD2 | TRBV2 | -
TGTGCCAGCAGCTTTAGCGGGGCGCCTCAGTTCTTC | CASSFSGAPQFF | TRBJ2-1 | TRBD2 | TRBV7-2 | once
TGTGCCAGCAGCTTAGGGGTCCTTGCGGGGGGCTACGAGCAGTACTTC | CASSLGVLAGGYEQYF | TRBJ2-7 | TRBD2 | TRBV7-9 | -
TGTGCCATCAGTGAGGGCCGGGACAGCTCCTACGAGCAGTACTTC | CAISEGRDSSYEQYF | TRBJ2-7 | TRBD1 | TRBV10-3 | once
TGTGCCACCAGCAGACACCGGGACAGGGGCAATGAGCAGTTCTTC | CATSRHRDRGNEQFF | TRBJ2-1 | TRBD1 | TRBV15 | -
TGTGCCAGCAGCTTGGGAGGGTATGAGCAGTACTTC | CASSLGGYEQYF | TRBJ2-7 | - | TRBV5-8 | -
TGTGCCAGCAGCCTACGACTAGCGGGGATCACAGATACGCAGTATTTT | CASSLRLAGITDTQYF | TRBJ2-3 | TRBD2 | TRBV7-2 | -
TGTGCCAGCAGTTTATCCCTCGACACTGAAGCTTTCTTT | CASSLSLDTEAFF | TRBJ1-1 | - | TRBV27 | -
TGCGCCAGCAGCGCCGGACAGGGTAACGAGCAGTACTTC | CASSAGQGNEQYF | TRBJ2-7 | TRBD1 | TRBV5-1 | once
TGTGCCAGCAGTTTATCGTCTTTTAGGACAGTGAACACTGAAGCTTTCTTT | CASSLSSFRTVNTEAFF | TRBJ1-1 | - | TRBV27 | -
TGCGCCACCACCCGGGACAAGAACACCGGGGAGCTGTTTTTT | CATTRDKNTGELFF | TRBJ2-2 | - | TRBV5-1 | -
TGCGCCAGCAGCCCCTCGAGCTCCTACGAGCAGTACTTC | CASSPSSSYEQYF | TRBJ2-7 | - | TRBV5-1 | once